A selection of T cell receptor beta chains follows, all from one sample in a study of glioma-infiltrating T cells after dendritic cell vaccination. TCRdb's table, derived via immunoSEQ multiplex PCR, lists solely in-frame clones and lacks some. Of 55,000 to 75,000 clones listed, just under 85% are singletons. This material consisted of blood, taken after dendritic cell vaccination. The receptors were gathered from a human donor with glioblastoma. The CDR3 runs from the conserved cysteine through the conserved F or W. A D gene is named only where the DNA matches it firmly. Clone size appears in some rows only: once, few, many, or a class for an expanded clone.

J gene: TRBJ2-7; V gene: TRBV4-3; clone size: .; D gene: .; CDR3 protein: CASSQDYDRIYEQYF; CDR3 DNA: TGCGCCAGCAGCCAAGACTACGACAGAATTTACGAGCAGTACTTC
J gene: TRBJ2-1; V gene: TRBV4-1; clone size: .; D gene: TRBD2; CDR3 protein: CASSQDWSGGGPYNEQFF; CDR3 DNA: TGCGCCAGCAGCCAAGATTGGTCGGGAGGGGGTCCCTACAATGAGCAGTTCTTC
J gene: TRBJ1-6; V gene: TRBV30; clone size: .; D gene: .; CDR3 protein: CAWLGQNNSPLHF; CDR3 DNA: TGTGCCTGGCTCGGACAGAATAATTCACCCCTCCACTTT
J gene: TRBJ1-4; V gene: TRBV30; clone size: .; D gene: TRBD1; CDR3 protein: CAWSHPPTGGAREKLFF; CDR3 DNA: TGTGCCTGGAGTCACCCGCCTACAGGGGGAGCGCGTGAAAAACTGTTTTTT
J gene: TRBJ2-3; V gene: TRBV9; clone size: .; D gene: TRBD2; CDR3 protein: CASSVRAGGPTDTQYF; CDR3 DNA: TGTGCCAGCAGCGTACGTGCGGGGGGGCCCACAGATACGCAGTATTTT
J gene: TRBJ2-7; V gene: TRBV5-4; clone size: once; D gene: TRBD2; CDR3 protein: CASSLDLAGANYEQYF; CDR3 DNA: TGTGCCAGCAGCTTGGACCTAGCGGGGGCCAACTACGAGCAGTACTTC
J gene: TRBJ1-6; V gene: TRBV25-1; clone size: .; D gene: .; CDR3 protein: CASTDTNSPLHF; CDR3 DNA: TGTGCCAGCACGGACACCAATTCACCCCTCCACTTT
J gene: TRBJ1-1; V gene: TRBV5-4; clone size: .; D gene: .; CDR3 protein: CASSLDGLEAFF; CDR3 DNA: TGTGCCAGCAGCTTAGACGGACTCGAAGCTTTCTTT
J gene: TRBJ2-4; V gene: TRBV4-1; clone size: once; D gene: TRBD2; CDR3 protein: CASSPGLAGGSAKNIQYF; CDR3 DNA: TGCGCCAGCAGCCCGGGACTAGCGGGGGGGTCGGCCAAAAACATTCAGTACTTC
J gene: TRBJ2-1; V gene: TRBV6-1; clone size: .; D gene: .; CDR3 protein: CASSEPGLDYNEQFF; CDR3 DNA: TGTGCCAGCAGTGAACCGGGACTGGACTACAATGAGCAGTTCTTC
J gene: TRBJ2-7; V gene: TRBV5-4; clone size: .; D gene: .; CDR3 protein: CASSPDSLGGVYEQYF; CDR3 DNA: TGTGCCAGCAGCCCAGACAGTCTAGGGGGGGTCTACGAGCAGTACTTC
J gene: TRBJ2-7; V gene: TRBV30; clone size: .; D gene: .; CDR3 protein: CAWSYSGQVTYEQYF; CDR3 DNA: TGTGCCTGGAGTTACTCGGGACAAGTCACTTACGAGCAGTACTTC
J gene: TRBJ1-1; V gene: TRBV19; clone size: .; D gene: TRBD1; CDR3 protein: CASSLRGHTEAFF; CDR3 DNA: TGTGCCAGTAGTCTCAGGGGGCACACTGAAGCTTTCTTT
J gene: TRBJ1-1; V gene: TRBV2; clone size: .; D gene: TRBD1; CDR3 protein: CASSDDRGDTEAFF; CDR3 DNA: TGTGCCAGCAGTGACGACAGGGGGGACACTGAAGCTTTCTTT
J gene: TRBJ1-3; V gene: TRBV7-6; clone size: few; D gene: .; CDR3 protein: CASSFTTGFGNTIYF; CDR3 DNA: TGTGCCAGCAGCTTTACAACAGGGTTCGGAAACACCATATATTTT
J gene: TRBJ2-5; V gene: TRBV30; clone size: .; D gene: TRBD2; CDR3 protein: CAWKGVPPSGGAWETQYF; CDR3 DNA: TGTGCCTGGAAAGGGGTCCCTCCTAGCGGGGGGGCGTGGGAGACCCAGTACTTC
J gene: TRBJ2-1; V gene: TRBV4-3; clone size: once; D gene: .; CDR3 protein: CASSQDDTGQDEQFF; CDR3 DNA: TGCGCCAGCAGCCAAGACGACACAGGTCAGGATGAGCAGTTCTTC
J gene: TRBJ2-7; V gene: TRBV7-8; clone size: .; D gene: TRBD2; CDR3 protein: CASSQTSGAPYEQYF; CDR3 DNA: TGTGCCAGCAGCCAGACTAGCGGGGCCCCCTACGAGCAGTACTTC
J gene: TRBJ2-3; V gene: TRBV4-1; clone size: .; D gene: .; CDR3 protein: CASTSGLSTDTQYF; CDR3 DNA: TGCGCCAGCACCTCAGGGCTTAGCACAGATACGCAGTATTTT
J gene: TRBJ1-5; V gene: TRBV19; clone size: .; D gene: TRBD1; CDR3 protein: CASSSPPGTGGLQPQHF; CDR3 DNA: TGTGCCAGTAGTAGTCCGCCCGGGACAGGGGGCCTTCAGCCCCAGCATTTT
J gene: TRBJ2-1; V gene: TRBV5-4; clone size: .; D gene: TRBD1; CDR3 protein: CASSKDRGNNEQFF; CDR3 DNA: TGTGCCAGCAGCAAGGACAGGGGGAACAATGAGCAGTTCTTC
J gene: TRBJ1-1; V gene: TRBV29-1; clone size: .; D gene: .; CDR3 protein: CSVEGRQGIFF; CDR3 DNA: TGCAGCGTTGAAGGACGGCAGGGTATCTTCTTT
J gene: TRBJ2-7; V gene: TRBV7-9; clone size: .; D gene: TRBD1; CDR3 protein: CASSSLTGTYEQYF; CDR3 DNA: TGTGCCAGCAGCTCCTTGACAGGGACCTACGAGCAGTACTTC
J gene: TRBJ2-7; V gene: TRBV7-2; clone size: .; D gene: .; CDR3 protein: CASTKNSYEQYF; CDR3 DNA: TGTGCCAGCACCAAAAACTCCTACGAGCAGTACTTC
J gene: TRBJ2-1; V gene: TRBV30; clone size: once; D gene: .; CDR3 protein: CAWSVRRGAIYNEQFF; CDR3 DNA: TGTGCCTGGAGTGTACGTCGGGGGGCGATCTACAATGAGCAGTTCTTC
J gene: TRBJ1-1; V gene: TRBV19; clone size: .; D gene: .; CDR3 protein: CASSIGRGGTEAFF; CDR3 DNA: TGTGCCAGTAGTATAGGTAGGGGGGGAACTGAAGCTTTCTTT
J gene: TRBJ2-7; V gene: TRBV6-5; clone size: .; D gene: .; CDR3 protein: CASARGTSYEQYF; CDR3 DNA: TGTGCCAGCGCCCGGGGTACCTCCTACGAGCAGTACTTC
J gene: TRBJ1-1; V gene: TRBV6-1; clone size: .; D gene: TRBD1; CDR3 protein: CASSKRTGEGEAFF; CDR3 DNA: TGTGCCAGCAGTAAACGGACAGGGGAGGGTGAAGCTTTCTTT
J gene: TRBJ1-4; V gene: TRBV29-1; clone size: .; D gene: TRBD1; CDR3 protein: CSVSRDSWWEKLFF; CDR3 DNA: TGCAGCGTTAGCCGGGACAGTTGGTGGGAAAAACTGTTTTTT
J gene: TRBJ1-1; V gene: TRBV4-3; clone size: .; D gene: .; CDR3 protein: CASSHMTPNTEAFF; CDR3 DNA: TGCGCCAGCAGCCATATGACACCGAACACTGAAGCTTTCTTT
J gene: TRBJ2-5; V gene: TRBV27; clone size: .; D gene: .; CDR3 protein: CASSPGQGEETQYF; CDR3 DNA: TGTGCCAGCAGTCCGGGACAAGGGGAAGAGACCCAGTACTTC
J gene: TRBJ2-1; V gene: TRBV6-5; clone size: .; D gene: .; CDR3 protein: CASSYSGQGYNEQFF; CDR3 DNA: TGTGCCAGCAGTTACTCAGGGCAGGGCTACAATGAGCAGTTCTTC
J gene: TRBJ2-5; V gene: TRBV5-1; clone size: .; D gene: .; CDR3 protein: CASSGQRDTHLGRSPGTQYF; CDR3 DNA: TGCGCCAGCAGCGGACAGCGGGACACACACTTGGGACGGAGCCCTGGAACCCAGTACTTC
J gene: TRBJ2-1; V gene: TRBV5-1; clone size: .; D gene: TRBD1; CDR3 protein: CASSLGGTEHNEQFF; CDR3 DNA: TGCGCCAGCAGCTTGGGTGGGACAGAACACAATGAGCAGTTCTTC
J gene: TRBJ1-5; V gene: TRBV6-1; clone size: .; D gene: TRBD1; CDR3 protein: CASRTGGQPQHF; CDR3 DNA: TGTGCCAGCAGGACAGGGGGTCAGCCCCAGCATTTT
J gene: TRBJ2-7; V gene: TRBV7-9; clone size: .; D gene: TRBD1; CDR3 protein: CASSPRWGQGPAYEQYF; CDR3 DNA: TGTGCCAGCAGCCCCAGGTGGGGACAGGGGCCGGCCTACGAGCAGTACTTC
J gene: TRBJ2-1; V gene: TRBV11-3; clone size: .; D gene: .; CDR3 protein: CASSDNRDNEQFF; CDR3 DNA: TGTGCCAGCAGCGATAACAGGGACAATGAGCAGTTCTTC
J gene: TRBJ2-6; V gene: TRBV4-3; clone size: .; D gene: TRBD1; CDR3 protein: CASSQRTGQGPGANVLTF; CDR3 DNA: TGCGCCAGCAGCCAACGAACGGGACAGGGTCCTGGGGCCAACGTCCTGACTTTC
J gene: TRBJ2-7; V gene: TRBV4-1; clone size: once; D gene: TRBD1; CDR3 protein: CASSRRNRDRSSYEQYF; CDR3 DNA: TGCGCCAGCAGCCGAAGGAACCGGGACAGGAGCTCCTACGAGCAGTACTTC
J gene: TRBJ2-5; V gene: TRBV25-1; clone size: .; D gene: .; CDR3 protein: CASTEQAGSETQYF; CDR3 DNA: TGTGCCAGCACCGAGCAGGCAGGGTCAGAGACCCAGTACTTC
J gene: TRBJ1-2; V gene: TRBV5-4; clone size: .; D gene: .; CDR3 protein: CASSLFGSIANYGYTF; CDR3 DNA: TGTGCCAGCAGCTTGTTCGGGTCTATAGCTAACTATGGCTACACCTTC
J gene: TRBJ1-3; V gene: TRBV7-2; clone size: .; D gene: .; CDR3 protein: CASSLAAASSGNTIYF; CDR3 DNA: TGTGCCAGCAGCTTAGCGGCAGCGAGCTCAGGAAACACCATATATTTT
J gene: TRBJ2-1; V gene: TRBV7-9; clone size: .; D gene: .; CDR3 protein: CASSLGGVGEQFF; CDR3 DNA: TGTGCCAGCAGCTTAGGGGGGGTTGGTGAGCAGTTCTTC
J gene: TRBJ2-3; V gene: TRBV7-9; clone size: .; D gene: TRBD2; CDR3 protein: CASSLTSGGAPQYF; CDR3 DNA: TGTGCCAGCAGCCTAACTAGCGGGGGGGCCCCGCAGTATTTT
J gene: TRBJ2-3; V gene: TRBV7-9; clone size: .; D gene: TRBD1; CDR3 protein: CASSLVIGQAPKDTDTQYF; CDR3 DNA: TGTGCCAGCAGCTTAGTGATCGGACAGGCACCCAAGGACACAGATACGCAGTATTTT
J gene: TRBJ2-4; V gene: TRBV6-1; clone size: few; D gene: .; CDR3 protein: CASRAQGNIQYF; CDR3 DNA: TGTGCCAGCAGAGCCCAGGGGAACATTCAGTACTTC
J gene: TRBJ2-5; V gene: TRBV6-6; clone size: .; D gene: .; CDR3 protein: CASSTGPYQETQYF; CDR3 DNA: TGTGCCAGCAGCACAGGCCCTTACCAAGAGACCCAGTACTTC
J gene: TRBJ1-3; V gene: TRBV7-6; clone size: .; D gene: TRBD1; CDR3 protein: CASNLAGGDGNTIYF; CDR3 DNA: TGTGCCAGCAACTTAGCAGGGGGCGACGGAAACACCATATATTTT
J gene: TRBJ2-1; V gene: TRBV6-5; clone size: .; D gene: .; CDR3 protein: CASSLLGEAYNEQFF; CDR3 DNA: TGTGCCAGCAGTCTTTTGGGAGAAGCCTACAATGAGCAGTTCTTC
J gene: TRBJ1-2; V gene: TRBV11-2; clone size: .; D gene: .; CDR3 protein: CASSLGPGSGYTF; CDR3 DNA: TGTGCCAGCAGCTTAGGTCCGGGTTCGGGCTACACCTTC
J gene: TRBJ2-3; V gene: TRBV5-1; clone size: .; D gene: .; CDR3 protein: CASSLGLADTQYF; CDR3 DNA: TGCGCCAGCAGCTTGGGACTAGCAGATACGCAGTATTTT
J gene: TRBJ1-1; V gene: TRBV5-4; clone size: .; D gene: .; CDR3 protein: CASMSRSLKDTEAFF; CDR3 DNA: TGTGCCAGCATGTCACGATCCCTAAAAGACACTGAAGCTTTCTTT
J gene: TRBJ2-5; V gene: TRBV7-6; clone size: .; D gene: TRBD2; CDR3 protein: CASSLGLAGGQETQYF; CDR3 DNA: TGTGCCAGCAGCTTGGGACTAGCGGGGGGGCAGGAGACCCAGTACTTC
J gene: TRBJ1-2; V gene: TRBV11-2; clone size: .; D gene: .; CDR3 protein: CASSSRDSTSYGYTF; CDR3 DNA: TGTGCCAGCAGCTCCAGAGACAGTACATCATATGGCTACACCTTC
J gene: TRBJ2-3; V gene: TRBV5-4; clone size: .; D gene: .; CDR3 protein: CASSLPGGPADTQYF; CDR3 DNA: TGTGCCAGCAGCTTGCCCGGGGGGCCTGCAGATACGCAGTATTTT
J gene: TRBJ2-5; V gene: TRBV7-2; clone size: .; D gene: .; CDR3 protein: CASSPGISQRETQYF; CDR3 DNA: TGTGCCAGCAGCCCAGGGATTTCCCAGAGGGAGACCCAGTACTTC
J gene: TRBJ2-2; V gene: TRBV10-3; clone size: .; D gene: TRBD2; CDR3 protein: CAISEQLAGDTGELFF; CDR3 DNA: TGTGCCATCAGTGAACAACTAGCGGGGGACACCGGGGAGCTGTTTTTT
J gene: TRBJ1-1; V gene: TRBV6-5; clone size: .; D gene: .; CDR3 protein: CASSYGERNTEAFF; CDR3 DNA: TGTGCCAGCAGTTATGGGGAGAGGAACACTGAAGCTTTCTTT